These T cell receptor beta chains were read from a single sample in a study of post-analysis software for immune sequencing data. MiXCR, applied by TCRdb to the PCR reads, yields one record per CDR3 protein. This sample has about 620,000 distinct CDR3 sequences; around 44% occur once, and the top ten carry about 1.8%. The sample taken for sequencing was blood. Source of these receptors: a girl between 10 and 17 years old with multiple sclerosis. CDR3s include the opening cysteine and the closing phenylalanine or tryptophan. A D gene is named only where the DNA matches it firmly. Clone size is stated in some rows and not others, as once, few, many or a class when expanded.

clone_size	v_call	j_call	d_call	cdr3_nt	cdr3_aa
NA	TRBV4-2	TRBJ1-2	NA	TGTGCCGGCAGCCAAGAGCAGGGGCGCCGGGATGGCTACACCTTC	CAGSQEQGRRDGYTF
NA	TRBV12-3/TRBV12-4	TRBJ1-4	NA	TGTGCCAGCAGTTTAATTAGCCTCCCTAATGAAAAACTGTTTTTT	CASSLISLPNEKLFF
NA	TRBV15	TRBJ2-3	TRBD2	TGTGCCACCAGCCAGGCGGGGGGGGCAGATACGCAGTATTTT	CATSQAGGADTQYF
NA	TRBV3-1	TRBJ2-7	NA	TGTGCCAGCAGCCAAGAGCCCCGGGCACGCTACGAGCAGTACTTC	CASSQEPRARYEQYF
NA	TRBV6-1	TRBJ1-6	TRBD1	TGTGCCAGCAGTGAAGCCCGGACAGGGAGATCACCCCTCCACTTT	CASSEARTGRSPLHF
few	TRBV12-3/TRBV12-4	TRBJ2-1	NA	TGTGCCAGCAGTCTTCCCTCCGGGGTGAGCTCCTACAATGAGCAGTTCTTC	CASSLPSGVSSYNEQFF
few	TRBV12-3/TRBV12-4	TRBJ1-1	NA	TGTGCCAGCAGTTTCCCGGTCCCCTCGTCTCCGGCTTTCTTT	CASSFPVPSSPAFF
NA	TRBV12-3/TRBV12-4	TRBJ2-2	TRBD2	TGTGCCAGCAGCCTCACTAGCGGGCTAAACACCGGGGAGCTGTTTTTT	CASSLTSGLNTGELFF
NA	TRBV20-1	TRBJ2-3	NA	TGCAGTGCTCTGGGGGCCCTCACAGATACGCAGTATTTT	CSALGALTDTQYF
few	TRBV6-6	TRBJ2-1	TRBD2	TGTGCCAGCAGGATACTAGCGGCTGAGCAGTTCTTC	CASRILAAEQFF
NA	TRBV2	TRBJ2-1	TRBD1	TGTGCCAGCAGGAAACAGGGGGATGAGCAGTTCTTC	CASRKQGDEQFF
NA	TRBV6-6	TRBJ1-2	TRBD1	TGTGCCAGCAGCAAAGCCGGGACAGGGGCCGTAAACTATGGCTACACCTTC	CASSKAGTGAVNYGYTF
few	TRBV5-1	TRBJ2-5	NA	TGCGCCAGCAGCTTGGCTGGTGGCAGACAAGAGACCCAGTACTTC	CASSLAGGRQETQYF
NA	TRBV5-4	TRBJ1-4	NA	TGTGCCAGCAGCGCCGCAGGGGAGGCTAATGAAAAACTGTTTTTT	CASSAAGEANEKLFF
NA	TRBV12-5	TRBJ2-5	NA	TGTGCTAGTGGTTTGGGACAGAACCAAGAGACCCAGTACTTC	CASGLGQNQETQYF
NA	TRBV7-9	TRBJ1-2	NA	TGTGCCAGCAGCCTATCGGATGCGGGGGCCAGTGGCTACACCTTC	CASSLSDAGASGYTF
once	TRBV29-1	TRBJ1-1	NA	TGCACCGTAGGGGGGAACACTGAAGCTTTCTTT	CTVGGNTEAFF
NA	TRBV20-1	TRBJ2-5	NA	TGCAGTGCTAGAGCCGCCGAGGCCTTGGGGGAGACCCAGTACTTC	CSARAAEALGETQYF
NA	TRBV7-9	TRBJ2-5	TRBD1	TGTGCCAGCAGCTTCCCTCGGACAGGGTTCCAAGAGACCCAGTACTTC	CASSFPRTGFQETQYF
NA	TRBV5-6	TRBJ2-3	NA	TGTGCCAGCAGCTTGTTTCTGGGAGTTGGCACAGATACGCAGTATTTT	CASSLFLGVGTDTQYF
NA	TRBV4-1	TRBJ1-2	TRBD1	TGCGCCAGCAGCCATTTAAGGTCCAGGGGGAACTATGGCTACACCTTC	CASSHLRSRGNYGYTF
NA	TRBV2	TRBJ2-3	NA	TGTGCCAGCAGAAAAAGAGATACGCAGTATTTT	CASRKRDTQYF
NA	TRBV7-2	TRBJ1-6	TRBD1	TGTGCCAGCAGCTTCCGGGACAGTAATTCGCCCCTCCACTTT	CASSFRDSNSPLHF
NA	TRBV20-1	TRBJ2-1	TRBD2	TGCAGTGCTTCCTGGACTAGGAGCTACAATGAGCAGTTCTTC	CSASWTRSYNEQFF
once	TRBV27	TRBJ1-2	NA	TGTGCCAGCAGCCAAAACACAGGCCTCCGTAACTATGGTTACACCTTC	CASSQNTGLRNYGYTF
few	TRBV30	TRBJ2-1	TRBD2	TGTGCCTGGAGTCCGGGAGGGCCAGATGAGCAGTTCTTC	CAWSPGGPDEQFF
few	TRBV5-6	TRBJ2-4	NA	TGTGCCAGCACCTTCCTCTCCGGCCGGGCCAAAAACATTCAGTACTTC	CASTFLSGRAKNIQYF
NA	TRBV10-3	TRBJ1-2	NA	TGTGCCATCAGTCCCCAGGTTCTGGCTGGCTACACCTTC	CAISPQVLAGYTF
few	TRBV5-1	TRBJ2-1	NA	TGCGCCAGCAGCTTCAGGACACCGAAGGCCAATGAGCAGTTCTTC	CASSFRTPKANEQFF
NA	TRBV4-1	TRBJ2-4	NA	TGCGCCAGCAGCCAAGGCCAAAACATTCAGTACTTC	CASSQGQNIQYF
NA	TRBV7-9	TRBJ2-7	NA	TGTGCCAGCAGCTCGCCTATTGGGGGCACCTACGAGCAGTACTTC	CASSSPIGGTYEQYF
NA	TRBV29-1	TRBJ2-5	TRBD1	TGCAGCGTCACAGGGGGAGCCTACGGGCAGTACTTC	CSVTGGAYGQYF
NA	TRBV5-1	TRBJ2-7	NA	TGCGCCAGCAGCTTGGCTGGAAGCAATGAGCAGTACTTC	CASSLAGSNEQYF
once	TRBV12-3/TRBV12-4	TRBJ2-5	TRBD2	TGTGCCAGCAGTCCCATCCGGAGGACAGGGGGACTAGCGGGAGGGGAGGAGCAGTACTTC	CASSPIRRTGGLAGGEEQYF
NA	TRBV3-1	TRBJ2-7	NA	TGTGCCAGCAGCCAAGGCGGGTACTACGAGCAGTACTTC	CASSQGGYYEQYF
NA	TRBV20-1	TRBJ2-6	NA	TGCAGTGCTAGAGATAGCAGGAGCTCTGGGGCCAACGTCCTGACTTTC	CSARDSRSSGANVLTF
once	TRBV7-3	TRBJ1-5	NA	TGTGCCAGCAGCTTATTTCTCGCGGAGCCCCAGCATTTT	CASSLFLAEPQHF
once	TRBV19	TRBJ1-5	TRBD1	TGTGCCAGTCAGTCCGGAGGGGGCACGGAGCCCCAGCATTTT	CASQSGGGTEPQHF
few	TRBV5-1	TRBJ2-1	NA	TGCGCCAGCAGCTTGGAGGCGGGGATTAGTGAGCAGTTCTTC	CASSLEAGISEQFF
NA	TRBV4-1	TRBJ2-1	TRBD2	TGCGCCAGCAGCCCTTCGAGACTAGCGGGAATCTACAATGAGCAGTTCTTC	CASSPSRLAGIYNEQFF
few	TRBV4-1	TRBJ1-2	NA	TGCGCCAGCAGTCACTCAGACAGTTCTAACTATGGCTACACCTTC	CASSHSDSSNYGYTF
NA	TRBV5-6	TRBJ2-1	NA	TGTGCCAGCAGCTTGTCGTATGAGCAGTTCTTC	CASSLSYEQFF
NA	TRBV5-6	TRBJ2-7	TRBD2	TGTGCCAGCAGCCTGGGACTAGCCCCCCACGAGCAGTACTTC	CASSLGLAPHEQYF
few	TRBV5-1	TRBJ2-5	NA	TGCGCCAGCACCATGGACGTGGGCCAAGAGACCCAGTACTTC	CASTMDVGQETQYF